This TCR beta chain derives from a study of cytomegalovirus exposure and HLA in healthy donors. A remark on this clone: The antigen is not known.

Study conclusions and caveats: One cluster of highly shared sequence variants probably arose as a sequencing artifact. Researchers catalogued some 160 TCR beta chains as cytomegalovirus-associated. One later analysis reportedly identified an Asian-associated ancestry cluster that showed fewer N-insertions than the roughly 670-donor mean.

The CDR3 contains 15 residues. The V gene lost 2 bases and the J gene lost 3 bases, with 11 bases spanning the gap. The germline gives CDR1 MNHEY, CDR2 SVGAGI. 13 Jbeta primers and 60 Vbeta primers were used for the PCR. In the authors' methods: Later, an analysis found 75 million to 100 million unique TCR beta chains, and roughly 9.9 million of these were shared. Sequencing used immunoSEQ multiplex PCR; TCRdb keeps in-frame clones, though not all of them. The V and J calls and clone size were taken over from that table, and D and trimming were inferred from the DNA. The table shows about 120,000 clones, with 50% to 75% occurring only once.

Material: PBMCs. This sequence was found in a woman in her forties in good health and CMV-seropositive. The chain couples TRBV6-5 to TRBJ2-1; D is possibly TRBD1 (6 bases). CDR3 loop: CASSYGAGVYNEQFF. The CDR3 DNA reads as TGTGCCAGCAGTTACGGGGCAGGGGTCTACAATGAGCAGTTCTTC.